This T cell receptor (beta chain) is drawn from a study of identical twins. The CDR3 extends over 11 amino acids. V lost 2 bases to trimming and J lost 10 bases, with 6 bases between them. TCRdb re-analysed the 5' RACE reads in MiXCR, keeping a single row per CDR3 protein. The sample has approximately 250,000 distinct CDR3 sequences; 6.5% are singletons. This clonotype occurred many times. These data were also reused for a study on T cells expressing NK-cell markers.

The specimen was CD8+ T cells sorted from blood. The clonotype was recovered from a woman between 18 and 29 years old in good health. The chain couples TRBV12-3 or TRBV12-4 to TRBJ2-1; D may be TRBD1 (6 bases). The CDR3 protein is CASSLQGEQFF. As DNA, the CDR3 is TGTGCCAGCAGTTTACAGGGGGAGCAGTTCTTC.